This section outlines one T cell receptor (beta chain) sequence together with its context. The antigen is unknown. TCRdb's table, derived via immunoSEQ multiplex PCR, lists solely in-frame clones and lacks some. The repertoire consists of approximately 43,000 clones, with roughly nine tenths occurring once and the leading ten covering about 1.5%. This CDR3 spans 15 amino acids. The V and J ends lost 7 bases and 5 bases, in that order; junction bases with no gene match: 6. Germline-derived CDR1 and CDR2 are MNHNS and SASEGT. The data stem from a study of a mutant IDH1 vaccine in newly diagnosed glioma. The overall study: Vaccines were begun 4-6 weeks after radiotherapy alone, or with temozolomide cycles. Of the patients given treatment, around 60% were male and approximately 40% were female, and a mean age of approximately 37 years was recorded.

Study results and caveats: The occurrence of vaccine-induced immune responses was seen in 90% to 95% of patients.

Time point described: week 35, safety follow-up. Doses comprised 300 ug of mutant IDH1 20-mer peptide each, plus topical imiquimod. This sequence was found in a man aged 35 to 55 with glioma. Sample: PBMCs, taken from a glioma patient whose treatment included an IDH1 peptide vaccine. The V call is TRBV6-1, the J call TRBJ2-4, with 12 bases that match TRBD1. CDR3 sequence reads: CASNLGQGAQNIQYF. The CDR3 DNA sequence: TGTGCCAGCAACCTGGGACAGGGGGCTCAAAACATTCAGTACTTC.